This TCR beta chain appears in the sequencing data of a study of T cell responses to AZD1222 COVID-19 vaccine. Sequencing used immunoSEQ multiplex PCR; TCRdb keeps in-frame clones, though not all of them. The sample lists around 100,000 clones; about 90% were seen once. Whole-study findings and limits: Increased Spike-specific TCR breadth and depth were observed after two AZD1222 doses. Donors were mostly white British, more females; clonal diversity possibly underestimated.

V trimming: 1 base; J trimming: 9 bases; junction bases outside the gene matches: 8. The CDR3 runs to 16 residues. Germline CDR1 and CDR2: SEHNR and FQNEAQ (reference sequence). As for this clone: Its antigen is not known.

The chain employs TRBV7-9 and TRBJ1-6; 8 nucleotides agree with TRBD1. This TCR was sampled from an adult in good health. The source was peripheral blood, collected on day 0 of MenACWY control vaccination. The CDR3 DNA sequence: TGTGCCAGCAGCTTAGACCTAGGACAGGGAGGTTCACCCCTCCACTTT. Encoded protein: CASSLDLGQGGSPLHF.